Presented here are 21 T cell receptor beta chains from one specimen sequenced in a study of CD8+CD57+ T cells in acquired aplastic anemia. Using genomic DNA as the template, TCR beta VDJ and CDR3 profiling was carried out. TCRdb passed the reads through MiXCR, listing each CDR3 protein once. This table has approximately 270,000 distinct CDR3 sequences, around 60% appearing once. Material: sorted CD4+, CD8+, or CD8+CD57+ T cells (not recorded which) from PBMCs. The receptors stem from a human donor with severe aplastic anemia or a healthy control (not recorded which).

This chain joins TRBV20-1 and TRBJ1-2; D not certain. CDR1 and CDR2 (germline): DFQATT, SNEGSKA (reference sequence). This CDR3 has 13 amino acids. The V gene lost 5 bases and the J gene lost 2 bases, with 12 bases spanning the gap. The CDR3 spells CSAPRRENYGYTF. CDR3 sequence (DNA): TGCAGTGCTCCCAGAAGGGAAAACTATGGCTACACCTTC.

In this sample, this clonotype turned up many times. The V and J genes are TRBV7-9 and TRBJ2-2; tentative D call: TRBD1 (5 bases). V was cut by 5 bases and J by 1 base, with 17 bases left in between. Looked up from germline, CDR1 is SEHNR and CDR2 is FQNEAQ (reference sequence). The CDR3 totals 17 residues. The CDR3 reads CASSQTLGQGNTGELFF. CDR3 nucleotide sequence: TGTGCCAGCAGCCAGACCTTGGGGCAGGGGAACACCGGGGAGCTGTTTTTT. Full variable domain (rest looked up from reference TRBV7-9 and TRBJ2-2): DTGVSQNPRHKITKRGQNVTFRCDPISEHNRLYWYRQTLGQGPEFLTYFQNEAQLEKSRLLSDRFSAERPKGSFSTLEIQRTEQGDSAMYLCASSQTLGQGNTGELFFGEGSRLTVL.

This clonotype came up a few times. The chain joins TRBV9 to TRBJ2-7; TRBD1 matches at 9 bases. CDR3 size: 16 residues. The V gene end was trimmed by 3 bases and the J gene end by 2 bases; junction bases not matched to a gene: 9. Germline CDR1 and CDR2: SGDLS and YYNGEE. The DNA of the CDR3 is TGTGCCAGCAGCGGAACTGGACAGGGGAACCCCTACGAGCAGTACTTC. Residues: CASSGTGQGNPYEQYF.

This chain joins TRBV9 and TRBJ2-4, with D possibly TRBD2 on 5 matching bases. Germline CDR1 SGDLS, CDR2 YYNGEE. The CDR3 extends over 15 amino acids. V was trimmed by 3 bases and J by 6 bases, leaving 16 bases between them. CDR3 loop: CASSGRGLSGNIQYF. The CDR3 DNA is TGTGCCAGCAGCGGACGAGGGCTATCTGGAAACATTCAGTACTTC.

The rearrangement joins TRBV24-1 to TRBJ2-2, with D uncertain. V dropped 8 bases and J dropped 1 base, with 7 bases sitting between them. Germline V gene lookup returns CDR1 KGHDR and CDR2 SFDVKD. The CDR3 is made up of 13 amino acids. The CDR3 protein is CATMNWNTGELFF. The CDR3 nucleotides read TGTGCCACCATGAACTGGAACACCGGGGAGCTGTTTTTT.

The chain carries TRBV20-1 and TRBJ2-3, with 7 bases identical to TRBD1. Germline loops: CDR1 DFQATT, CDR2 SNEGSKA (reference sequence). Trimming took 3 bases from V and 1 from J; bases not matched to a gene: 4. The CDR3 runs to 14 residues. The CDR3: CSARGTAGTDTQYF. The CDR3 DNA is TGCAGTGCTAGGGGGACAGCTGGCACAGATACGCAGTATTTT.

This chain links TRBV12-3 or TRBV12-4 with TRBJ1-3; 8 nucleotides align to TRBD1. There are 15 residues in the CDR3. Here the CDR3 reads CASSLSRTGRDTIYF. For the CDR3, the DNA is TGTGCTAGTTCCCTCTCCAGGACAGGGAGAGACACCATATATTTT.

A single count supports this clonotype. V usage is TRBV20-1 and J usage is TRBJ1-3, with D maybe TRBD1 (5 bases). The germline gives CDR1 DFQATT, CDR2 SNEGSKA (reference sequence). V was cut by 5 bases and J by 4 bases, with 18 bases left in between. CDR3 length: 15 residues. CDR3 in amino acids: CSAARGRWEGNTIYF. CDR3 bases: TGCAGTGCTGCGAGGGGCAGGTGGGAAGGAAACACCATATATTTT.

This clonotype was seen a few times. The rearrangement joins TRBV28 to TRBJ1-2, with 7 nucleotides matching TRBD1. With V trimmed by 7 bases and J by 4 bases, 12 bases remained unmatched. The V gene's germline CDR1 is MDHEN and CDR2 SYDVKM. The CDR3 runs 15 residues. The CDR3 DNA follows: TGTGCCAGCACCATCCGGACAGGAATTGGCTATGGCTACACCTTC. Its translation: CASTIRTGIGYGYTF.

The rearrangement joins TRBV20-1 to TRBJ1-2, with 8 bases aligning to TRBD1. The V segment lost 2 bases and the J segment 3 bases; nucleotides outside the gene matches: 2. The CDR3 runs 13 residues. From germline, CDR1 is DFQATT and CDR2 SNEGSKA (reference sequence). The CDR3 loop is CSARSDRDYGYTF. The CDR3 DNA reads TGCAGTGCTAGATCGGACAGGGACTATGGCTACACCTTC.

J is TRBJ2-3 and V is TRBV19; no reliable D call. V lost 4 bases and J 3 bases, leaving 8 bases between the germline ends. The V gene's germline CDR1 is LNHDA and CDR2 SQIVND (reference sequence). CDR3 length: 13 residues. The CDR3, as DNA: TGTGCCAGTAGTAATTTGGGTACAGATACGCAGTATTTT. Residues: CASSNLGTDTQYF.

The genes are TRBV6-5 and TRBJ2-7, with 10 bases matching TRBD1. The V gene end was trimmed by 3 bases and the J gene end by 1 base; junction bases not matched to a gene: 3. In germline, CDR1 is MNHEY, CDR2 SVGAGI. This CDR3 is 15 amino acids long. The CDR3 region is CASSYWTGGSYEQYF. The DNA for the CDR3 is TGTGCCAGCAGTTATTGGACAGGGGGATCCTACGAGCAGTACTTC.

This clonotype was recorded a few times. CDR3 nucleotide sequence: TGCGCCAGCAGCCAGGAGGGACAGGGCACAGATACGCAGTATTTT. It encodes CASSQEGQGTDTQYF. This chain uses TRBV5-1 with TRBJ2-3, with 8 bases fitting TRBD1. This CDR3 region has 15 residues. V lost 4 bases to trimming and J lost 1 base; unmatched junction nucleotides: 5. Germline CDR1 and CDR2: SGHRS and YFSETQ.

V is TRBV7-2 and J is TRBJ2-1; perhaps TRBD1 as D (5 bases). V gave up 6 bases and J gave up 1 base, with 16 bases separating them. CDR1 SGHTA and CDR2 FQGNSA come from the germline V gene. The CDR3 spans 16 residues. CDR3 protein: CASRPVADSSYNEQFF. CDR3 DNA sequence: TGTGCCAGCAGACCTGTGGCTGACAGTTCCTACAATGAGCAGTTCTTC.

This clonotype showed up many times. J is TRBJ2-5 and V is TRBV7-3; D remains unclear. The ends were cut back, 4 bases at V and 5 bases at J, with 11 bases in the middle. The CDR3 has 13 amino acids. Germline CDR1 reads SGHTA; CDR2 reads FQGTGA. CDR3 in amino acids: CASSSLDGETQYF. In DNA form, the CDR3 reads TGTGCCAGCAGCTCATTAGACGGTGAGACCCAGTACTTC.

The rearrangement links TRBV2 to TRBJ2-7; possible D gene TRBD1, 5 bases. Trimming cost V 8 bases and J 6 bases, with 14 bases left between them. Germline V gene data show CDR1 as SNHLY and CDR2 as FYNNEI. CDR3 length: 12 residues. The CDR3 is CASYGASREQYF. For the CDR3, the DNA is TGTGCCAGCTATGGGGCCTCACGCGAGCAGTACTTC. The variable domain in full, with the rest retrieved from reference TRBV2 and TRBJ2-7, is EPEVTQTPSHQVTQMGQEVILRCVPISNHLYFYWYRQILGQKVEFLVSFYNNEISEKSEIFDDQFSVERPDGSNFTLKIRSTKLEDSAMYFCASYGASREQYFGPGTRLTVT.

Only a few counts were recorded for this clonotype. V gene TRBV20-1 combines with J gene TRBJ2-5, with TRBD2 identical over 7 bases. Germline V gives CDR1 DFQATT, CDR2 SNEGSKA (reference sequence). CDR3 size: 14 residues. Trimming at V came to 6 bases and at J to 3 bases, leaving 10 bases not matched to a gene. DNA of the CDR3: TGCAGTGCAAGTCATCTCCGGGGGGAAGAGACCCAGTACTTC. This sequence encodes CSASHLRGEETQYF.

The J gene is TRBJ1-2, the V gene TRBV2; D unclear. Germline CDR1 SNHLY, CDR2 FYNNEI. The length of the CDR3 is 14 residues. V lost 0 bases, J lost 8 bases, and 13 bases lay in between. CDR3 sequence: CASSEAFRSQGYTF. The CDR3 DNA reads as TGTGCCAGCAGTGAAGCCTTCCGCTCTCAGGGCTACACCTTC.

The chain has TRBV6-1 and TRBJ2-7, with D possibly TRBD2 on 5 matching bases. CDR1 MNHNS and CDR2 SASEGT come from the germline V gene. The CDR3 spans 13 residues. V dropped 7 bases and J dropped 1 base, with 11 bases sitting between them. This CDR3 reads CASIARESYEQYF. The CDR3 DNA reads as TGTGCCAGCATTGCCCGGGAATCCTACGAGCAGTACTTC.

The chain joins TRBV5-1 to TRBJ2-2, with D perhaps matching TRBD2 (7 bases). This CDR3 has 15 residues. CDR1 SGHRS and CDR2 YFSETQ come from the germline V gene. Trimming left V 2 bases short and J 7 bases short, with 15 bases between. The CDR3 sequence is CASSFGGAKNGELFF. The DNA of the CDR3 is TGCGCCAGCAGCTTTGGGGGGGCCAAAAACGGGGAGCTGTTTTTT.

The chain recombines TRBV29-1 with TRBJ1-3; possible D gene TRBD1, 5 bases. The germline CDR1 and CDR2 sequences are SQVTM and ANQGSEA. Trimming removed 4 bases from V and 2 bases from J, with 12 bases in between. There are 14 residues in the CDR3. The CDR3, as DNA: TGCAGCGTTGTTGTCAGGGCTCCTGGAAACACCATATATTTT. Protein sequence: CSVVVRAPGNTIYF. Combining the CDR3 with reference TRBV29-1 and TRBJ1-3 gives the whole variable domain SAVISQKPSRDICQRGTSLTIQCQVDSQVTMMFWYRQQPGQSLTLIATANQGSEATYESGFVIDKFPISRPNLTFSTLTVSNMSPEDSSIYLCSVVVRAPGNTIYFGEGSWLTVV.